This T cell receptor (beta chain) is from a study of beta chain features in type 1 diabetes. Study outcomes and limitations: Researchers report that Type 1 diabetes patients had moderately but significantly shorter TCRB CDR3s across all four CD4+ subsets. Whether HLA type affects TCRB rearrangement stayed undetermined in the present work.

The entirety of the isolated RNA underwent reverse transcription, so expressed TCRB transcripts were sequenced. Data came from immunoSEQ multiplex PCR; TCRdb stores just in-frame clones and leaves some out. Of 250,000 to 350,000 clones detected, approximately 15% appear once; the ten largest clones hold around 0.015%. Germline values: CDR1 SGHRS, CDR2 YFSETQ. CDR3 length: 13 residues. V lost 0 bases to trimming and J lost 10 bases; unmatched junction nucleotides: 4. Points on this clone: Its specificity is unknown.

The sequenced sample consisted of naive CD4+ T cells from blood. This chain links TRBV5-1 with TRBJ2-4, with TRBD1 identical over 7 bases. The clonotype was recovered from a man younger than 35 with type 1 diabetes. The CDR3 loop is CASSLDLQGIQYF. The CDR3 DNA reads TGCGCCAGCAGCTTGGATTTACAGGGGATTCAGTACTTC.